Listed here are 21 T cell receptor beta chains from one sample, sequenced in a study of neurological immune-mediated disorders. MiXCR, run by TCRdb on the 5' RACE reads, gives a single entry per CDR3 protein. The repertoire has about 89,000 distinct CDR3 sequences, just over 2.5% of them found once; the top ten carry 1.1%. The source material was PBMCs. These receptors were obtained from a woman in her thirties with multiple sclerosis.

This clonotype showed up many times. The CDR3 reads CASSQAGEQYF. The CDR3, as DNA: TGTGCCAGCAGCCAGGCCGGAGAGCAGTACTTC. The V gene is TRBV3-1, the J gene TRBJ2-7; no clear D gene. The V gene's germline CDR1 is LGHDT and CDR2 YNNKEL (reference sequence). The V end was cut by 3 bases, the J end by 7 bases, with 7 bases between. CDR3 size: 11 residues.

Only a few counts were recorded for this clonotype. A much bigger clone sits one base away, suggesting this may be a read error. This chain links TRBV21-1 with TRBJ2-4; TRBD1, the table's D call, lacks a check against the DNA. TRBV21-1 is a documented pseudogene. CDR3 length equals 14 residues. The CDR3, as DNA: TGTGCCAGCAACCAGGGGGCGGGCAAAAACATTCAGTACTTC. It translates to CASNQGAGKNIQYF.

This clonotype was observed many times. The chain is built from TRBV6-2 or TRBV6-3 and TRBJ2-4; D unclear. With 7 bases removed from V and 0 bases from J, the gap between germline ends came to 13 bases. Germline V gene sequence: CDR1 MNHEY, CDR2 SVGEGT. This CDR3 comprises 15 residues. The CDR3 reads CASNPAAGAKNIQYF. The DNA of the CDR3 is TGTGCCAGCAATCCCGCCGCAGGAGCCAAAAACATTCAGTACTTC.

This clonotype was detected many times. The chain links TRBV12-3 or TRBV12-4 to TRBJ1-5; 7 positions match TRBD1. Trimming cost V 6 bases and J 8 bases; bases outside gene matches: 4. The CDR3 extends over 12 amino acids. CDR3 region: CASRSTGKPQHF. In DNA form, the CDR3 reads TGTGCCAGCAGGTCGACAGGGAAGCCCCAGCATTTT.

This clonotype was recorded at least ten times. The CDR3 region has the DNA TGTGCCAGCACTCCCCTACCTGGGGGGCTTACAGATACGCAGTATTTT. Amino acid sequence: CASTPLPGGLTDTQYF. V is TRBV12-3 or TRBV12-4 and J is TRBJ2-3; D may match TRBD1 or TRBD2 (6 bases each). The CDR3 consists of 16 residues. Trimming took 7 bases from V and 3 from J, leaving 20 bases between them.

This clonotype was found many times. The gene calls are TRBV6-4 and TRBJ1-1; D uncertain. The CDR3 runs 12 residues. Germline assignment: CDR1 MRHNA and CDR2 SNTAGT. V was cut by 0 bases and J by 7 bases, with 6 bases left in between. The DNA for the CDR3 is TGTGCCAGCAGTGACTCACGGGATGAAGCTTTCTTT. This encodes CASSDSRDEAFF.

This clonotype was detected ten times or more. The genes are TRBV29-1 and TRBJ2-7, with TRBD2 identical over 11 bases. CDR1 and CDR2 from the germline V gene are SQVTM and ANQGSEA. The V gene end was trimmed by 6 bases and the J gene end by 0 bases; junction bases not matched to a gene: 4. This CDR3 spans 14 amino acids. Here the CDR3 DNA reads TGCAGCGTACGCGGGACTAGCGGCTCCTACGAGCAGTACTTC. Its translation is CSVRGTSGSYEQYF.

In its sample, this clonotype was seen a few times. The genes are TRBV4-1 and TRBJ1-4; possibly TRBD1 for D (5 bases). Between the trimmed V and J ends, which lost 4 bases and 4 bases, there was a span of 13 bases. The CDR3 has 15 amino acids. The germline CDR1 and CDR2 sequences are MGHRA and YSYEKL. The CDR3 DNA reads TGCGCCAGCAGCCGCCTCTTGGGACTTAATGAAAAACTGTTTTTT. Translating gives CASSRLLGLNEKLFF.

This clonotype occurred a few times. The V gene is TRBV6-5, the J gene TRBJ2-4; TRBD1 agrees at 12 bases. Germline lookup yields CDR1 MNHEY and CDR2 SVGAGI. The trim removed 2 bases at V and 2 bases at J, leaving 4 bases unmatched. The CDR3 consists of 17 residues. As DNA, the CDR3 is TGTGCCAGCAGTTACGTAGGGACAGGGGGCCCCAAAAACATTCAGTACTTC. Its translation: CASSYVGTGGPKNIQYF.

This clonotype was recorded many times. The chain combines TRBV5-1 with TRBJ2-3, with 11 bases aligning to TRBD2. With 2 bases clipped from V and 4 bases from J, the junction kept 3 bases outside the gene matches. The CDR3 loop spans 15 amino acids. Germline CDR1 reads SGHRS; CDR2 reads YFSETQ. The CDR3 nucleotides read TGCGCCAGCAGCTTTCAACTAGCGGGAGCAGATACGCAGTATTTT. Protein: CASSFQLAGADTQYF. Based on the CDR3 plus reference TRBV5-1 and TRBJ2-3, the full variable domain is KAGVTQTPRYLIKTRGQQVTLSCSPISGHRSVSWYQQTPGQGLQFLFEYFSETQRNKGNFPGRFSGRQFSNSRSEMNVSTLELGDSALYLCASSFQLAGADTQYFGPGTRLTVL.

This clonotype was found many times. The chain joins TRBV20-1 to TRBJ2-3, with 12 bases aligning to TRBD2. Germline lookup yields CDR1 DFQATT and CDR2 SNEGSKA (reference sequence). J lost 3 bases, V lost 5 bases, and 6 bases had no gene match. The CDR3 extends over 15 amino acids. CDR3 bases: TGCAGTGCTCCTGGACTAGCGGGGACTACAGATACGCAGTATTTT. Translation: CSAPGLAGTTDTQYF.

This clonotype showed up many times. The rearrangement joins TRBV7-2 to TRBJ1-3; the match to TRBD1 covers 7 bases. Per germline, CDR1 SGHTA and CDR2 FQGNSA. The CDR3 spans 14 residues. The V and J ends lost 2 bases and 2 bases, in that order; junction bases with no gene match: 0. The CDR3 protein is CASSLQGAGNTIYF. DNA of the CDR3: TGTGCCAGCAGCTTACAGGGGGCTGGAAACACCATATATTTT.

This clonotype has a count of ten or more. CDR3 sequence: CASSQDYHSVGETQYF. Here the CDR3 DNA reads TGCGCCAGCAGCCAAGACTATCATAGCGTTGGAGAGACCCAGTACTTC. The chain uses TRBV4-3 and TRBJ2-5; weak D call: TRBD2 (5 bases). V lost 0 bases to trimming and J lost 4 bases, with 15 bases between them. Germline V gene lookup returns CDR1 LGHNA and CDR2 YSLEER. The CDR3 covers 16 residues.

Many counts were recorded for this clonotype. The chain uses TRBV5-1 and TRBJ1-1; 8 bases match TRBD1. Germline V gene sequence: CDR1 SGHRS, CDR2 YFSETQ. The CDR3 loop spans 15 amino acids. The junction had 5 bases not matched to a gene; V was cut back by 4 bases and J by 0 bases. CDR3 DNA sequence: TGCGCCAGCAGCGGATACAGGGGGGTGAACACTGAAGCTTTCTTT. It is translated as CASSGYRGVNTEAFF.

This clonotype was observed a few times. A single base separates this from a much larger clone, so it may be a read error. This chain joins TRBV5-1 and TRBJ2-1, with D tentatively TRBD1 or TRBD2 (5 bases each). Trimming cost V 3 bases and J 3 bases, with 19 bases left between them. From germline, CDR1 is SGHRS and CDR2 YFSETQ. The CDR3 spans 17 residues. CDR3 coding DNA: TGCGCCAGCAGCTCTGGGACCACTTCTAGGGACTACAATGAGCAGTTCTTC. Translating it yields CASSSGTTSRDYNEQFF.

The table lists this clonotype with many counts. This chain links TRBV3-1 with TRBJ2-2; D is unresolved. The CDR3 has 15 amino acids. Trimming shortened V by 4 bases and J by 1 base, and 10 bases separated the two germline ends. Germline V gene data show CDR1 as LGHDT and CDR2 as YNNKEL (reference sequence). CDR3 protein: CASSLHGVNTGELFF. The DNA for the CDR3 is TGTGCCAGCAGCCTCCACGGCGTGAACACCGGGGAGCTGTTTTTT.

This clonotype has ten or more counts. The CDR3 DNA follows: TGTGCCATCAGTGAGAAAGCTAGCGAAGACAAAAACATTCAGTACTTC. The encoded protein is CAISEKASEDKNIQYF. The rearrangement links TRBV10-3 to TRBJ2-4; D is perhaps TRBD2 (6 bases). Germline CDR1 and CDR2: ENHRY and SYGVKD. The length of the CDR3 is 16 residues. Trimming took off 2 bases at V and 3 bases at J, with 14 bases between the two ends.

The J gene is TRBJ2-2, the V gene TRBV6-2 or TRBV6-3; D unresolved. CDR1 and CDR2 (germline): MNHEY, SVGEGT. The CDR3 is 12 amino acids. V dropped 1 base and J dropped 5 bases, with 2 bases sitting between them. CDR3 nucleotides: TGTGCCAGCAGTTACTTAACCGGGGAGCTGTTTTTT. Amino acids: CASSYLTGELFF.

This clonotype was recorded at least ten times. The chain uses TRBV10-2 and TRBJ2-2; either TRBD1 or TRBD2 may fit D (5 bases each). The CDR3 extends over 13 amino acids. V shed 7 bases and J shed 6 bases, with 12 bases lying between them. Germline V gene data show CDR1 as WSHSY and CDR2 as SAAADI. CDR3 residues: CASKRGTAGELFF. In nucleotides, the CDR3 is TGCGCCAGCAAACGAGGGACCGCCGGGGAGCTGTTTTTT.

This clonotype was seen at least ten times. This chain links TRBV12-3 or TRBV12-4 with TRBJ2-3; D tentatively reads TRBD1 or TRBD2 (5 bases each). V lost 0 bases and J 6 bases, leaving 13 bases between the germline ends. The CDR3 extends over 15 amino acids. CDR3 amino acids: CASSLASGPQDTQYF. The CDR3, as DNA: TGTGCCAGCAGTTTAGCATCGGGGCCTCAGGATACGCAGTATTTT.

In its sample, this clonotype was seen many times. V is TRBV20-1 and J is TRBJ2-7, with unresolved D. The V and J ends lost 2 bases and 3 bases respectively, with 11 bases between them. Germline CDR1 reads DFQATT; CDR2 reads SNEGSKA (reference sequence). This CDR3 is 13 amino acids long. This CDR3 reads CSARRRPHYEQYF. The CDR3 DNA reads TGCAGTGCTAGACGGCGGCCCCACTACGAGCAGTACTTC.